These T cell receptor beta chains were read from a single sample in a study of blood T cell repertoires in COVID-19. Method: immunoSEQ multiplex PCR; TCRdb's copy keeps in-frame clones and lacks some. Of over 200,000 clones in the sample, about 89% are singletons; the top ten hold around 6.5%. The sequencing sample was made of peripheral blood. The receptor source for this set is a man aged 55 to 70 who had recovered from COVID-19. Each CDR3 is given with its conserved first and last residue. Each record gives: J gene, clone size, D gene, V gene, CDR3 protein, CDR3 DNA. D genes are given only for firm matches. A row's size may be missing; if present it is once, few, many or a size class.

TRBJ2-7 NA TRBD1 TRBV30 CAWSVGQGPIGYEQYF TGTGCCTGGAGTGTGGGACAGGGACCCATCGGCTACGAGCAGTACTTC
TRBJ2-1 NA TRBD1 TRBV5-1 CASSLRQGGNEQFF TGCGCCAGCAGCTTGAGACAGGGCGGGAATGAGCAGTTCTTC
TRBJ2-6 NA TRBD1 TRBV28 CASSSRDRVSSGANVLTF TGTGCCAGCAGTTCCCGGGACAGGGTTAGCTCTGGGGCCAACGTCCTGACTTTC
TRBJ2-7 NA TRBD2 TRBV27 CASSSPGLGYEQYF TGTGCCAGCAGTTCACCGGGACTAGGCTACGAGCAGTACTTC
TRBJ2-1 few TRBD2 TRBV5-1 CASSLGLAVPHPMFF TGCGCCAGCAGCTTGGGACTAGCGGTCCCCCATCCGATGTTCTTC
TRBJ2-7 NA NA TRBV4-3 CASSPVAEPHGNEQYF TGCGCCAGCAGCCCCGTAGCCGAGCCCCACGGTAACGAGCAGTACTTC
TRBJ2-7 NA NA TRBV21-1 CASSSRDRGTYEQYF TGTGCCAGCAGCTCGCGGGACAGGGGGACCTACGAGCAGTACTTC
TRBJ2-1 NA NA TRBV5-6 CASSVSGGNEQFF TGTGCCAGCAGCGTGTCAGGGGGGAATGAGCAGTTCTTC
TRBJ1-3 NA NA TRBV9 CASSVGGIGDTIYF TGTGCCAGCAGCGTAGGAGGGATCGGGGACACCATATATTTT
TRBJ2-3 NA NA TRBV15 CATSRGQGGLDTQYF TGTGCCACCAGCAGAGGCCAGGGGGGTCTAGATACGCAGTATTTT
TRBJ1-1 NA TRBD1 TRBV6-5 CASKDRRNTEAFF TGTGCCAGCAAGGACAGGAGAAACACTGAAGCTTTCTTT
TRBJ2-5 NA NA TRBV7-3 CASSLTGTTETQYF TGTGCCAGCAGCTTAACCGGGACAACAGAGACCCAGTACTTC
TRBJ2-1 few NA TRBV7-9 CASIWSDNEQFF TGTGCCAGCATTTGGAGTGACAATGAGCAGTTCTTC
TRBJ2-3 NA NA TRBV28 CASSGREGRSSTDTQYF TGTGCCAGCAGTGGACGCGAGGGTCGCTCTAGCACAGATACGCAGTATTTT
TRBJ2-1 NA TRBD1 TRBV24-1 CATSGPGQGRNEQFF TGTGCCACCAGTGGCCCGGGACAGGGTCGCAATGAGCAGTTCTTC
TRBJ2-7 NA NA TRBV29-1 CSVEPRVWSYEQYF TGCAGCGTTGAACCCAGGGTATGGTCCTACGAGCAGTACTTC
TRBJ1-5 NA NA TRBV5-1 CASSPRGGDQPQHF TGCGCCAGCAGCCCCCGGGGCGGGGATCAGCCCCAGCATTTT
TRBJ2-7 NA TRBD2 TRBV5-6 CASSQAGGSYEQYF TGTGCCAGCAGCCAGGCGGGGGGCTCCTACGAGCAGTACTTC
TRBJ2-3 once TRBD2 TRBV28 CASSRPSGVPPGTQYF TGTGCCAGCAGTCGGCCTAGCGGGGTACCTCCCGGTACGCAGTATTTT
TRBJ1-6 once TRBD1 TRBV19 CASSGTAGRSYNSPLHF TGTGCCAGCTCCGGGACAGCGGGCCGCTCCTATAATTCACCCCTCCACTTT
TRBJ2-1 NA TRBD2 TRBV4-2 CASSQLAGGGYNEQFF TGTGCCAGCAGCCAACTAGCGGGAGGGGGTTACAATGAGCAGTTCTTC
TRBJ1-2 NA TRBD1 TRBV27 CASSLFGTANYGYTF TGTGCCAGCAGCTTATTCGGGACAGCGAACTATGGCTACACCTTC
TRBJ2-1 NA TRBD1 TRBV6-4 CASGRTGGAYNEQFF TGTGCCAGCGGGAGGACAGGGGGCGCCTACAATGAGCAGTTCTTC
TRBJ2-7 NA TRBD2 TRBV5-6 CASSLDRGGTPTYEQYF TGTGCCAGCAGCTTGGACCGGGGGGGGACACCTACCTACGAGCAGTACTTC
TRBJ2-1 NA TRBD2 TRBV5-1 CASREGSGGASDEQFF TGCGCCAGCAGGGAAGGTAGCGGGGGGGCCTCGGATGAGCAGTTCTTC
TRBJ2-7 NA TRBD1 TRBV27 CASGFRDRAYEQYF TGTGCCAGCGGTTTCCGGGACAGGGCCTACGAGCAGTACTTC
TRBJ2-3 NA NA TRBV6-5 CASRKSYSGTDTQYF TGTGCCAGCAGGAAAAGTTATAGCGGCACAGATACGCAGTATTTT
TRBJ1-1 NA NA TRBV19 CASIDILRNTEAFF TGTGCCAGTATAGATATATTAAGGAACACTGAAGCTTTCTTT
TRBJ1-1 NA NA TRBV18 CASSRETVMNTEAFF TGTGCCAGCTCACGTGAGACAGTTATGAACACTGAAGCTTTCTTT
TRBJ2-1 once TRBD2 TRBV24-1 CATSVAGGPYEQFF TGTGCCACCAGTGTGGCGGGAGGGCCGTATGAGCAGTTCTTC
TRBJ2-7 NA NA TRBV21-1 CASSSFSYEQYF TGTGCCAGCAGCTCCTTCTCCTACGAGCAGTACTTC
TRBJ2-2 NA NA TRBV5-1 CASSLVAGELFF TGCGCCAGCAGCTTGGTAGCCGGGGAGCTGTTTTTT
TRBJ2-2 NA NA TRBV27 CARTVANTGELFF TGTGCCAGGACAGTAGCGAACACCGGGGAGCTGTTTTTT
TRBJ2-5 NA TRBD2 TRBV15 CATSRDPAGEGETQYF TGTGCCACCAGCAGAGATCCGGCGGGAGAAGGAGAGACCCAGTACTTC
TRBJ2-3 NA NA TRBV5-1 CASRSVVTPPTDTQYF TGCGCCAGCAGGTCCGTAGTCACTCCTCCCACAGATACGCAGTATTTT
TRBJ2-2 NA NA TRBV12-3/TRBV12-4 CASSPTSGELFF TGTGCCAGCAGTCCCACGAGCGGGGAGCTGTTTTTT
TRBJ1-5 NA NA TRBV15 CATSRDYLQPQHF TGTGCCACCAGCAGAGATTATCTTCAGCCCCAGCATTTT
TRBJ1-5 NA TRBD1 TRBV4-2 CASSQITGGGNQPQHF TGTGCCAGCAGCCAGATAACAGGGGGCGGCAATCAGCCCCAGCATTTT
TRBJ2-7 few TRBD1 TRBV9 CASSGTGPDRQYF TGTGCCAGCAGCGGGACAGGACCGGATCGGCAGTACTTC
TRBJ2-2 NA TRBD2 TRBV5-1 CASTGGDTKTGELFF TGCGCCAGCACCGGGGGGGACACTAAGACCGGGGAGCTGTTTTTT
TRBJ1-2 NA NA TRBV7-2 CASSLSVGQGPSYGYTF TGTGCCAGCAGCTTATCGGTCGGGCAGGGGCCCTCCTATGGCTACACCTTC
TRBJ2-7 NA TRBD2 TRBV10-3 CAIRGTSGRIPYEQYF TGTGCCATCAGGGGTACTAGCGGGAGAATCCCCTACGAGCAGTACTTC
TRBJ2-5 NA TRBD2 TRBV3-1/TRBV3-2 CASLLAGGETQYF TGTGCCAGCCTACTAGCGGGTGGCGAGACCCAGTACTTC
TRBJ1-5 NA NA TRBV7-2 CASSLANRNQPQHF TGTGCCAGCAGCTTAGCTAACAGGAATCAGCCCCAGCATTTT
TRBJ1-2 NA TRBD1 TRBV28 CASYIGQGAYGYTF TGTGCCAGCTACATAGGGCAGGGGGCCTATGGCTACACCTTC
TRBJ1-4 NA TRBD1 TRBV5-5 CASSLDQGAGKLFF TGTGCCAGCAGCTTGGACCAGGGGGCGGGAAAACTGTTTTTT
TRBJ2-2 NA NA TRBV5-4 CASSSQRGGDTGELFF TGTGCCAGCAGCTCCCAGAGGGGGGGGGACACCGGGGAGCTGTTTTTT
TRBJ1-1 NA NA TRBV9 CASSFTPRVNTEAFF TGTGCCAGCAGCTTTACTCCGCGGGTGAACACTGAAGCTTTCTTT
TRBJ2-1 NA TRBD2 TRBV5-1 CASIGLAGSYNEQFF TGCGCCAGCATCGGACTAGCGGGATCCTACAATGAGCAGTTCTTC
TRBJ1-1 NA NA TRBV7-8 CASSSTGEAFF TGTGCCAGCAGCTCGACAGGAGAAGCTTTCTTT
TRBJ2-6 NA NA TRBV19 CASSIQGGVSGANVLTF TGTGCCAGTAGTATCCAGGGGGGAGTCTCTGGGGCCAACGTCCTGACTTTC
TRBJ2-7 NA TRBD1 TRBV19 CASSILGQGTYEQYF TGTGCCAGTAGTATTCTAGGACAGGGCACCTACGAGCAGTACTTC
TRBJ2-7 NA NA TRBV7-2 CASSPSRSSSSDEQYF TGTGCCAGCAGCCCAAGCCGGAGCTCTTCCTCAGACGAGCAGTACTTC
TRBJ1-2 NA TRBD1 TRBV7-2 CASSRDRAGGYTF TGTGCCAGCAGCCGGGACAGGGCGGGTGGCTACACCTTC
TRBJ1-1 NA TRBD1 TRBV12-3/TRBV12-4 CASTQGQGTEAFF TGTGCCAGCACCCAGGGACAGGGGACTGAAGCTTTCTTT